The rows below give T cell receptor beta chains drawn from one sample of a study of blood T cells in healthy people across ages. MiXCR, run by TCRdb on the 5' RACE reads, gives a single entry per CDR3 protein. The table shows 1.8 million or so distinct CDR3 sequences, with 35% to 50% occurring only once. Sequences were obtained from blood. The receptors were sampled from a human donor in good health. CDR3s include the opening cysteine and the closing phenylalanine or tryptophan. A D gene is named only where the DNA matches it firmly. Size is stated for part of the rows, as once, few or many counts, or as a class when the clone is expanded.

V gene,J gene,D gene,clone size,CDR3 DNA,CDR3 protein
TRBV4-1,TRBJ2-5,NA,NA,TGCGCCAGCAGCCAAGATAGGGAGGGGGCCCTAGAGACCCAGTACTTC,CASSQDREGALETQYF
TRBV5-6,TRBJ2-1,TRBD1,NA,TGTGCCAGCAGCCCGGGACAGGGGAGAGGCGAGCAGTTCTTC,CASSPGQGRGEQFF
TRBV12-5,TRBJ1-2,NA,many,TGTGCTAGTGGTGTCCAGGGGAGGCATGGCTACACCTTC,CASGVQGRHGYTF
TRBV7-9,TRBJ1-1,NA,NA,TGTGCCAGCACCTGGAGGGGTGAAGCTTTCTTT,CASTWRGEAFF
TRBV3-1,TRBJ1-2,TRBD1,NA,TGTGCCAGCAGCACCCGGACAGGGCTCAGCTATGGCTACACCTTC,CASSTRTGLSYGYTF
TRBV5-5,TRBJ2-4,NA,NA,TGTGCCAGCAGCTTGGAGGGGATCTTTGAGCAGTACTTC,CASSLEGIFEQYF
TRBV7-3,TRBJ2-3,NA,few,TGTGCCAGCAGCTTAATGACGCAGGGTAGCACAGATACGCAGTATTTT,CASSLMTQGSTDTQYF
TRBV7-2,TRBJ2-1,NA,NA,TGTGCCAGCAGCTGGGACGGAGTCTACAATGAGCAGTTCTTC,CASSWDGVYNEQFF
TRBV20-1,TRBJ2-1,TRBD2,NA,TGCAGTGCGCAGGGACTAGCAGGGAATGAGCAGTTCTTC,CSAQGLAGNEQFF
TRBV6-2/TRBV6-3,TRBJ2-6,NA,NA,TGTGCCAGCAGTTACTCGGCGCTTGGTGGGGCCAACGTCCTGACTTTC,CASSYSALGGANVLTF
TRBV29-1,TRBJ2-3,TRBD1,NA,TGCAGCGCTGAGGGACAGTTCACAGATACGCAGTATTTT,CSAEGQFTDTQYF
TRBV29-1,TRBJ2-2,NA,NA,TGCAGCGTTGAAATCGAGGGAGACAGCTACACCGGGGAGCTGTTTTTT,CSVEIEGDSYTGELFF
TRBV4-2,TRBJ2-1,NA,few,TGTGCCAGCGTCGACTTGGGGGATGAGCAGTTCTTC,CASVDLGDEQFF
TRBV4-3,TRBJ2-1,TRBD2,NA,TGCGCCAGCAGCCAAACACCAGGTTCTGGGCGGGGGAACAATGAGCAGTTCTTC,CASSQTPGSGRGNNEQFF
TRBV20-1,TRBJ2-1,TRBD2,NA,TGCAGTGCTAGAGAAACGGGGGGGCTCTACAATGAGCAGTTCTTC,CSARETGGLYNEQFF
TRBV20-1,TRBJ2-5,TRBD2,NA,TGCAGTGCTTATAACGGGAGGGGGTACGAGACCCAGTACTTC,CSAYNGRGYETQYF
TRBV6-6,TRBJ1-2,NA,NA,TGTGCCAGCAGTTGGGCTGAGGGCTACACCTTC,CASSWAEGYTF
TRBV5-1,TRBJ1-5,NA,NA,TGCGCCAGCAGCGCGGTTGAAGGTCAGCCCCAGCATTTT,CASSAVEGQPQHF
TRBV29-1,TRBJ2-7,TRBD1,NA,TGCAGCGTTGAAACACAACAGGGGGCCGACGAGCAGTACTTC,CSVETQQGADEQYF
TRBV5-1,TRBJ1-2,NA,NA,TGCGCCAGCAGCCCGCGGGGAAGGGGAGATGGCTACACCTTC,CASSPRGRGDGYTF
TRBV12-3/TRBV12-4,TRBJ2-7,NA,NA,TGTGCCAGCAGTCCCTCGGGACTGGGGAGATACGAGCAGTACTTC,CASSPSGLGRYEQYF
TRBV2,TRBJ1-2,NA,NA,TGTGCCAGCAGCGTAAACCCGGGCCCACCCGGGAGCTACACCTTC,CASSVNPGPPGSYTF
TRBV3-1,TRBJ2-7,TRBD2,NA,TGTGCCAGCAGCCAAGATGTGGCTAGCGGGGGCTACGAGCAGTACTTC,CASSQDVASGGYEQYF
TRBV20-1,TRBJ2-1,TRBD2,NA,TGCAGTGCTTTTGACGGACTAGACATCTTCAGGTCCTACAATGAGCAGTTCTTC,CSAFDGLDIFRSYNEQFF
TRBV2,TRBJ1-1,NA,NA,TGTGCCAGCAAGTATGAGGGTCCTAACACTGAAGCTTTCTTT,CASKYEGPNTEAFF
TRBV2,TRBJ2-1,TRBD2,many,TGTGCCAGCTTTGGCAGTAGCGGGGGGGCTAAAAGGCTCAATGAGCAGTTCTTC,CASFGSSGGAKRLNEQFF